Following are 24 T cell receptor beta chains from one sample sequenced in a study of T cells in Graves' hyperthyroidism and ophthalmopathy. TCR beta CDR3 sequences were amplified from RNA transcripts. In the first-round RT-PCR of the TCR CDR3, the HTBI primer set was used. TCRdb redid the calling of the multiplex PCR reads with MiXCR, one entry per CDR3 protein. The sample has 500,000 to 650,000 distinct CDR3 sequences, 13% to 15% seen once. The sample comprised blood. The receptors originated from a woman between 45 and 60 years old with Graves' ophthalmopathy.

This clonotype was seen at least ten times. The rearrangement joins TRBV7-3 to TRBJ1-1; D is ambiguous. CDR1 and CDR2 (germline): SGHTA, FQGTGA. Trimming removed 6 bases from V and 6 bases from J, with 14 bases in between. The CDR3 is made up of 13 amino acids. The CDR3 coding sequence is TGTGCCAGCAGTCTAGCCGGGGAGTCTGAAGCTTTCTTT. Translating gives CASSLAGESEAFF.

In its sample, this clonotype was seen many times. The genes are TRBV28 and TRBJ2-3; no clear D gene. V dropped 7 bases and J dropped 5 bases, with 7 bases sitting between them. Germline CDR1 MDHEN, CDR2 SYDVKM. This CDR3 is 11 amino acids long. The CDR3 DNA reads as TGTGCCAGCACCTCCCTAGATACGCAGTATTTT. Its protein product is CASTSLDTQYF.

This clonotype was detected a few times. The chain is built from TRBV27 and TRBJ2-5; no clear D. This CDR3 is built from 13 residues. V lost 4 bases, J lost 2 bases, and 8 bases lay in between. Germline lookup yields CDR1 MNHEY and CDR2 SMNVEV (reference sequence). This CDR3 is CASSSSLQETQYF. CDR3 nucleotides: TGTGCCAGCAGTTCTTCCCTGCAAGAGACCCAGTACTTC.

CDR3 coding DNA: TGTGCCATCAGTGAGTTAACTAGCGGGAGTTCCTACAATGAGCAGTTCTTC. Amino acids: CAISELTSGSSYNEQFF. The V gene is TRBV10-3, the J gene TRBJ2-1, with 11 bases matching TRBD2. The CDR3 is made up of 17 amino acids. J lost 1 base, V lost 1 base, and 3 bases had no gene match. Germline V gene sequence: CDR1 ENHRY, CDR2 SYGVKD.

The V call is TRBV19, the J call TRBJ2-7; no definite D call. The CDR3 spans 11 residues. Per germline, CDR1 LNHDA and CDR2 SQIVND (reference sequence). V dropped 3 bases and J dropped 6 bases, with 6 bases sitting between them. CDR3 in amino acids: CASSINGEQYF. Here the CDR3 DNA reads TGTGCCAGTAGTATTAACGGCGAGCAGTACTTC.

Ten or more counts support this clonotype. The CDR3 is CASSIGALNQETQYF. The CDR3 DNA is TGTGCCAGCAGTATAGGTGCCCTAAACCAAGAGACCCAGTACTTC. This chain links TRBV28 with TRBJ2-5; D call uncertain. CDR3 size: 15 residues. The germline V and J ends were trimmed by 5 bases and 0 bases, with 13 bases remaining between them. The germline V gene encodes CDR1 MDHEN and CDR2 SYDVKM.

This clonotype was found many times. This chain joins TRBV11-2 and TRBJ2-3; D not resolved. The V gene's germline CDR1 is SGHAT and CDR2 FQNNGV. The CDR3 is 13 amino acids. Trimming removed 4 bases from V and 6 bases from J, with 11 bases in between. The chain's CDR3 is CASSSRPADTQYF. Written as DNA, the CDR3 is TGTGCCAGCAGCTCTAGGCCTGCCGATACGCAGTATTTT. Complete variable domain (other parts from reference TRBV11-2 and TRBJ2-3): EAGVAQSPRYKIIEKRQSVAFWCNPISGHATLYWYQQILGQGPKLLIQFQNNGVVDDSQLPKDRFSAERLKGVDSTLKIQPAKLEDSAVYLCASSSRPADTQYFGPGTRLTVL.

Ten or more counts support this clonotype. V usage is TRBV7-2 and J usage is TRBJ2-3; no clear D gene. This CDR3 region has 15 residues. Germline values: CDR1 SGHTA, CDR2 FQGNSA. Trimming shortened V by 6 bases and J by 0 bases, and 13 bases separated the two germline ends. The CDR3 nucleotides read TGTGCCAGCAGGGCTTATGGGAAGAGCACAGATACGCAGTATTTT. Residues: CASRAYGKSTDTQYF.

This clonotype was found many times. The chain recombines TRBV28 with TRBJ1-6, with TRBD1 identical over 7 bases. Trimming removed 5 bases from V and 8 bases from J; junction bases left unmatched: 6. The CDR3 is 14 amino acids. The V gene's germline CDR1 is MDHEN and CDR2 SYDVKM. This chain's CDR3 is CASSPGQPYSPLHF. The DNA for the CDR3 is TGTGCCAGCAGTCCGGGACAGCCGTATTCACCCCTCCACTTT.

The chain combines TRBV28 with TRBJ1-1, with D perhaps matching TRBD1 (5 bases). The CDR3 is 15 amino acids. Per the germline V gene, CDR1 is MDHEN and CDR2 is SYDVKM. The germline V and J ends were trimmed by 6 bases and 1 base, with 15 bases remaining between them. The CDR3 DNA reads TGTGCCAGCAGCCGCCGTTGGGGGGGGAACACTGAAGCTTTCTTT. The encoded protein is CASSRRWGGNTEAFF.

In its sample, this clonotype was seen a few times. This may arise from a read error, as a much more abundant clone is one base away. V is TRBV7-3 and J is TRBJ2-1; D perhaps matches TRBD2 (6 bases). The CDR3 totals 14 residues. The germline V gene has CDR1 SGHTA and CDR2 FQGTGA. CDR3 loop: CASSRPGAHNGQFF. The CDR3 coding sequence is TGTGCCAGCAGCCGCCCGGGAGCCCACAATGGGCAGTTCTTC. Variable domain in full (rest from reference TRBV7-3 and TRBJ2-1): GAGVSQTPSNKVTEKGKYVELRCDPISGHTALYWYRQSLGQGPEFLIYFQGTGAADDSGLPNDRFFAVRPEGSVSTLKIQRTERGDSAVYLCASSRPGAHNGQFFGPGTRLTVL.

J is TRBJ2-7 and V is TRBV28; D ambiguous. The germline gives CDR1 MDHEN, CDR2 SYDVKM. V shed 3 bases and J shed 2 bases, with 14 bases lying between them. The CDR3 extends over 15 amino acids. The CDR3 DNA reads as TGTGCCAGCAGTTTGTATCGGGTGCCCGCCTACGAGCAGTACTTC. Residues: CASSLYRVPAYEQYF.

This rearrangement joins TRBV20-1 to TRBJ2-3; possible D gene TRBD2, 5 bases. In germline, CDR1 is DFQATT, CDR2 SNEGSKA (reference sequence). This CDR3 is 15 amino acids long. V was trimmed by 0 bases and J by 3 bases, leaving 13 bases between them. The CDR3 reads CSAREGGPGTDTQYF. In DNA, the CDR3 is TGCAGTGCTAGAGAGGGCGGGCCGGGGACAGATACGCAGTATTTT.

This clonotype occurred a few times. J is TRBJ1-1 and V is TRBV9, with TRBD1 identical over 8 bases. The CDR3 is made up of 15 amino acids. V lost 3 bases to trimming and J lost 5 bases; unmatched junction nucleotides: 9. The germline CDR1 and CDR2 sequences are SGDLS and YYNGEE. CDR3 coding DNA: TGTGCCAGCAGCGATCAGGGGGCCCCTGGTACTGAAGCTTTCTTT. It codes for CASSDQGAPGTEAFF.

This clonotype has just a few counts. The V gene is TRBV12-3 or TRBV12-4, the J gene TRBJ2-7; 7 bases are shared with TRBD1. The CDR3 consists of 15 residues. After removal of 5 bases from V and 3 bases from J, the junction contained 10 bases not matched to a gene. The CDR3 spells CASSDTGQSIYEQYF. CDR3 DNA: TGTGCCAGCAGTGACACGGGACAGTCTATCTACGAGCAGTACTTC.

V gene TRBV19 combines with J gene TRBJ2-6; D not certain. Germline CDR1 and CDR2: LNHDA and SQIVND (reference sequence). The CDR3 totals 16 residues. V was clipped by 2 bases and J by 0 bases, with 8 bases between them. The CDR3 spells CASSINGNSGANVLTF. CDR3 DNA sequence: TGTGCCAGTAGTATAAACGGAAACTCTGGGGCCAACGTCCTGACTTTC.

This clonotype was counted many times. V is TRBV28 and J is TRBJ1-5, with unresolved D. Trimming took off 5 bases at V and 4 bases at J, with 3 bases between the two ends. This CDR3 region has 11 residues. Germline CDR1 reads MDHEN; CDR2 reads SYDVKM. The CDR3 DNA is TGTGCCAGCAGTGGGAATCAGCCCCAGCATTTT. Encoded protein: CASSGNQPQHF.

This clonotype was seen repeatedly, ten times or more. This chain connects TRBV20-1 to TRBJ2-7; D may match TRBD1 or TRBD2 (6 bases each). With 1 base removed from V and 3 bases from J, the gap between germline ends came to 13 bases. The CDR3 is 14 amino acids. Germline CDR1 is DFQATT and CDR2 is SNEGSKA (reference sequence). CDR3: CSARGGAGYYEQYF. The DNA of the CDR3 is TGCAGTGCTAGAGGGGGGGCAGGGTACTACGAGCAGTACTTC.

The rearrangement uses TRBV28 and TRBJ2-5; 11 nucleotides line up with TRBD1. CDR3 length: 16 amino acids. Germline lookup yields CDR1 MDHEN and CDR2 SYDVKM. V trimming: 2 bases; J trimming: 5 bases; junction bases outside the gene matches: 7. The CDR3 sequence: CASSLRTGGSLETQYF. The CDR3 DNA reads TGTGCCAGCAGTTTACGGACAGGGGGCAGTCTGGAGACCCAGTACTTC. Complete variable domain (other parts from reference TRBV28 and TRBJ2-5): DVKVTQSSRYLVKRTGEKVFLECVQDMDHENMFWYRQDPGLGLRLIYFSYDVKMKEKGDIPEGYSVSREKKERFSLILESASTNQTSMYLCASSLRTGGSLETQYFGPGTRLLVL.

This clonotype was seen many times. The chain combines TRBV6-5 with TRBJ2-7; TRBD1 matches 7 bases. The length of the CDR3 is 14 residues. The germline CDR1 and CDR2 sequences are MNHEY and SVGAGI. V lost 2 bases to trimming and J lost 3 bases; unmatched junction nucleotides: 4. CDR3 bases: TGTGCCAGCAGTTACCGGGACAGAGACTACGAGCAGTACTTC. This gives the protein CASSYRDRDYEQYF.

At least ten counts were recorded for this clonotype. The V and J genes are TRBV6-1 and TRBJ2-1; the match to TRBD2 covers 7 bases. V lost 5 bases and J lost 0; bases outside the gene matches: 10. The germline V gene encodes CDR1 MNHNS and CDR2 SASEGT. The length of the CDR3 is 17 residues. In DNA, the CDR3 is TGTGCCAGCAGTCCCTTTGAGGGCGGGAGCTCCTACAATGAGCAGTTCTTC. Protein product: CASSPFEGGSSYNEQFF.

This sequence joins TRBV12-3 or TRBV12-4 and TRBJ1-1; 9 bases line up with TRBD1. With 5 bases clipped from V and 6 bases from J, the junction kept 4 bases outside the gene matches. The CDR3 totals 13 residues. The CDR3: CASSPGTGSEAFF. The DNA of the CDR3 is TGTGCCAGCAGTCCCGGGACAGGGTCTGAAGCTTTCTTT.

The J gene is TRBJ2-1, the V gene TRBV11-2; TRBD2 agrees at 13 bases. Trimming took 2 bases from V and 6 from J; bases not matched to a gene: 4. The CDR3 loop spans 16 amino acids. The V gene's germline CDR1 is SGHAT and CDR2 FQNNGV. CDR3 sequence reads: CASSLLGTSGINEQFF. CDR3 DNA: TGTGCCAGCAGCTTACTAGGGACTAGCGGGATCAATGAGCAGTTCTTC.

Many counts were recorded for this clonotype. The CDR3 coding sequence is TGTGCCAGCAGTATAGCCAGCGGGCTTAATGAGCAGTTCTTC. Translated, it gives CASSIASGLNEQFF. The rearrangement uses TRBV6-2 or TRBV6-3 and TRBJ2-1, with D tentatively TRBD2 (6 bases). Germline V gene lookup returns CDR1 MNHEY and CDR2 SVGEGT. CDR3 length equals 14 residues. Trimming took 5 bases from V and 7 from J, leaving 15 bases between them.